The present entry profiles one T cell receptor beta chain with its context. With 1 base removed from V and 4 bases from J, the gap between germline ends came to 11 bases. The CDR3 consists of 15 residues. Per the germline V gene, CDR1 is SGHTA and CDR2 is FQGNSA. The repertoire was sequenced with immunoSEQ multiplex PCR; TCRdb's copy has only in-frame clones and lacks some. This table has about 130,000 clones, around 84% appearing once. The data were obtained in a study of cytotoxic CD8 clonotypes in ibrutinib-treated CLL. The sequencing used PBMCs, collected after 24 months of ibrutinib treatment. The receptor was isolated from a human donor with chronic lymphocytic leukemia. The chain couples TRBV7-2 to TRBJ1-5, with D possibly TRBD1 on 6 matching bases. CDR3 in amino acids: CASSLVQGGNQPQHF. In DNA form, the CDR3 reads TGTGCCAGCAGCTTAGTACAGGGAGGGAATCAGCCCCAGCATTTT.